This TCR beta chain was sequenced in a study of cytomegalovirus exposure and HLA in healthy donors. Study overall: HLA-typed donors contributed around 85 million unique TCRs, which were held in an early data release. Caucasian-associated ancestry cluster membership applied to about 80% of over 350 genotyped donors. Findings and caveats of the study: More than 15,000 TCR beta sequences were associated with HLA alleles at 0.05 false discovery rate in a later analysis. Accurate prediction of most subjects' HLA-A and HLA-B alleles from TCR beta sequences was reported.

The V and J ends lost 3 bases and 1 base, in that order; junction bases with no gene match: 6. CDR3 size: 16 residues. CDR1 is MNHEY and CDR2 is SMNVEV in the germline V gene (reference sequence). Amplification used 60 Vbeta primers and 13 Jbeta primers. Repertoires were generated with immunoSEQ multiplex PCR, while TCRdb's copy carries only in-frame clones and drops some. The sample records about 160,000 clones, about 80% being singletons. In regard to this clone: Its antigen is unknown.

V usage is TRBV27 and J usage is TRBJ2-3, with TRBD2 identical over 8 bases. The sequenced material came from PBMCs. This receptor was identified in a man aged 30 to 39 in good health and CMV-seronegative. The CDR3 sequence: CASSFFGRGGTDTQYF. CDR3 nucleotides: TGTGCCAGCAGTTTTTTCGGGAGGGGGGGCACAGATACGCAGTATTTT.